The clone carrying this T cell receptor (beta chain) has at least ten counts. What it binds is unknown. This record belongs to a study of CD8 T cells in ankylosing spondylitis. Study-level results: Seemingly characteristic of ankylosing spondylitis blood was a TCR beta motif consisting of under ten highly homologous variants.

The V end lost 6 bases, the J end lost 0 bases, and 3 bases lay between the germline ends. The CDR3 contains 13 residues. Using its own MiXCR run on the 5' RACE reads, TCRdb lists one record per CDR3 protein. Of about 500,000 distinct CDR3 sequences listed, more than 9.5% are singletons. Sample: blood, either unsorted or a sorted T cell fraction (not recorded which). The sequence derives from a male donor with ankylosing spondylitis. J is TRBJ2-6 and V is TRBV12-3 or TRBV12-4; the D is unclear. CDR3 nucleotide sequence: TGTGCCAGCAGGCACTCTGGGGCCAACGTCCTGACTTTC. Its protein is CASRHSGANVLTF.